This T cell receptor beta chain was profiled in a study of post-analysis software for immune sequencing data. Study at large: As for disease course, relapsing-remitting, secondary progressive and progressive-relapsing multiple sclerosis were all included.

A note on this clonotype: Its antigen is unknown.

Study results and caveats: About 5 TRBV segments (TRBV5-6, TRBV5-1 and TRBV20-1 among them) occurred more frequently in patients than in controls. With F measure, samples from one preparation batch clustered together strongly. Normalized Chao1 diversity was significantly lower in multiple sclerosis patients than in controls.

Prepared TCR beta cDNA libraries contained unique molecular identifiers. The source material, roughly 0.9 to 11 million T cells, gave rise to about 500,000 cDNA molecules. In TCRdb, the PCR reads were re-called with MiXCR into one record per CDR3 protein. The table has 650,000 to 850,000 distinct CDR3 sequences, about 53% seen once; the top ten hold roughly 4.4%. With V trimmed by 0 bases and J by 4 bases, 14 bases remained unmatched. The CDR3 spans 18 residues. CDR1 and CDR2 from the germline V gene are SQVTM and ANQGSEA. Sequencing input: blood. This clonotype was obtained from a girl aged 5-17 years with multiple sclerosis. The chain recombines TRBV29-1 with TRBJ1-2, with 10 bases aligning to TRBD1. CDR3 residues: CSVEEGTTGGIGSYGYTF. The CDR3, as DNA: TGCAGCGTTGAAGAGGGGACGACAGGGGGCATCGGGAGCTATGGCTACACCTTC.